The 18 T cell receptor beta chains below were found in one sample sequenced in a study of CD8+ T cells in alopecia areata. The authors extracted RNA and reverse transcribed it into cDNA as the sequencing template. Measured with immunoSEQ multiplex PCR; TCRdb has only the in-frame clones, and not every one. The sample yields 150,000 to 200,000 clones, roughly 50% seen once. Treatment: oral pan-JAK inhibitor, 5-10 mg twice daily. The source was CD4+ T cells sorted from blood, collected around week 55, from a patient treated with tofacitinib. The receptors come from a human donor with alopecia areata.

The chain links TRBV7-2 to TRBJ2-1, with D perhaps matching TRBD2 (7 bases). Per the germline V gene, CDR1 is SGHTA and CDR2 is FQGNSA. CDR3 size: 15 residues. The V gene lost 3 bases and the J gene lost 4 bases, with 13 bases spanning the gap. The CDR3 loop reads CASSFRAGAYNEQFF. CDR3 nucleotide sequence: TGTGCCAGCAGCTTTCGTGCGGGGGCTTACAATGAGCAGTTCTTC.

This chain connects TRBV27 to TRBJ1-2; D is ambiguous. V was cut by 5 bases and J by 0 bases, with 7 bases left in between. This CDR3 has 13 amino acids. Germline loops: CDR1 MNHEY, CDR2 SMNVEV (reference sequence). CDR3 sequence: CASSKGPNYGYTF. CDR3 nucleotides: TGTGCCAGCAGTAAGGGTCCTAACTATGGCTACACCTTC.

V is TRBV5-1 and J is TRBJ2-5, with TRBD2 as a possible D gene (6 bases). V lost 3 bases, J lost 5 bases, and 20 bases lay in between. The CDR3 extends over 16 amino acids. The germline CDR1 and CDR2 sequences are SGHRS and YFSETQ. Here the CDR3 reads CASSSQLTQSGETQYF. CDR3 in DNA: TGCGCCAGCAGCTCGCAATTGACTCAAAGCGGGGAGACCCAGTACTTC.

This rearrangement joins TRBV9 to TRBJ2-3; D ambiguous. Trimming shortened V by 3 bases and J by 0 bases, and 5 bases separated the two germline ends. The length of the CDR3 is 13 residues. CDR1 and CDR2 from the germline V gene are SGDLS and YYNGEE. CDR3 nucleotides: TGTGCCAGCAGCGCCACTAGCACAGATACGCAGTATTTT. Protein: CASSATSTDTQYF. The whole variable domain, filled in from reference TRBV9 and TRBJ2-3, reads DSGVTQTPKHLITATGQRVTLRCSPRSGDLSVYWYQQSLDQGLQFLIQYYNGEERAKGNILERFSAQQFPDLHSELNLSSLELGDSALYFCASSATSTDTQYFGPGTRLTVL.

This chain connects TRBV30 to TRBJ2-1; no reliable D call. Germline V gives CDR1 GTSNPN, CDR2 SVGIG (reference sequence). Trimming cost V 2 bases and J 6 bases, with 5 bases left between them. The CDR3 length is 11 residues. This CDR3 is CAWSLFNEQFF. The CDR3 DNA is TGTGCCTGGAGTTTATTCAATGAGCAGTTCTTC.

The CDR3 DNA follows: TGTGCCAGCAGGTCCGGGACTAGCGGTCCCAATGAGCAGTTCTTC. It codes for CASRSGTSGPNEQFF. This sequence joins TRBV5-4 and TRBJ2-1, with 11 nucleotides matching TRBD2. CDR3 size: 15 residues. Losses at the gene ends were 5 bases for V and 6 bases for J; bases not matched to a gene: 7. The germline V gene encodes CDR1 SGHNT and CDR2 YYREEE (reference sequence).

Concerning this clone itself: The sample has other DNA sequences that encode this CDR3 too. The chain links TRBV2 to TRBJ2-5, with TRBD1 as a possible D gene (5 bases). This CDR3 spans 15 amino acids. V was pared by 0 bases and J by 5 bases, with 13 bases between. Germline CDR1 reads SNHLY; CDR2 reads FYNNEI. The CDR3 reads CASSEANQGLETQYF. In DNA, the CDR3 is TGTGCCAGCAGTGAAGCTAACCAGGGTTTGGAGACCCAGTACTTC.

V is TRBV10-3 and J is TRBJ2-7; D perhaps matches TRBD1 (6 bases). CDR3 length equals 12 residues. Germline-derived CDR1 and CDR2 are ENHRY and SYGVKD. Trimming took 11 bases from V and 5 from J, leaving 16 bases between them. CDR3 nucleotides: TGTGCCTCAAAAGGACAGTATCACGAGCAGTACTTC. This gives the protein CASKGQYHEQYF.

This clone was observed once. J is TRBJ1-2 and V is TRBV15; the D gene is possibly TRBD1 (5 bases). Germline V lookup: CDR1 LNHNV, CDR2 YYDKDF (reference sequence). The germline V and J ends were trimmed by 1 base and 4 bases, with 13 bases remaining between them. CDR3 length: 15 residues. Here the CDR3 reads CATSRGRGDVYGYTF. CDR3 bases: TGTGCCACCAGCAGAGGACGGGGGGATGTCTATGGCTACACCTTC.

The sample holds a few counts of this clone. The gene calls are TRBV5-5 and TRBJ2-2; D gene unclear. V was trimmed by 3 bases and J by 4 bases, leaving 10 bases between them. The CDR3 loop spans 14 amino acids. The germline gives CDR1 SGHKS, CDR2 YYEKEE (reference sequence). The CDR3 region is CASSSARSTGELFF. The CDR3 DNA reads as TGTGCCAGCAGCTCGGCAAGGTCCACCGGGGAGCTGTTTTTT.

The sample holds a few counts of this clone. The V call is TRBV7-8, the J call TRBJ1-2; 9 nucleotides line up with TRBD1. Per the germline V gene, CDR1 is SGHVS and CDR2 is FQNEAQ. The CDR3 has 15 residues. The ends lost 3 bases at V and 6 bases at J; junction bases unmatched: 8. The CDR3 reads CASSFRPTGGHGYTF. DNA for the CDR3: TGTGCCAGCAGCTTCAGACCTACAGGGGGCCATGGCTACACCTTC.

The chain couples TRBV5-6 to TRBJ1-2; D may be TRBD1 (5 bases). Germline CDR1 and CDR2: SGHDT and YYEEEE. The CDR3 runs 14 residues. V lost 6 bases, J lost 2 bases, and 14 bases lay in between. In DNA form, the CDR3 reads TGTGCCAGCAACGAGAGGACACGAAACTATGGCTACACCTTC. It specifies CASNERTRNYGYTF.

V and J are TRBV7-8 and TRBJ2-7; 10 bases are shared with TRBD1. This CDR3 is 16 amino acids long. V shed 0 bases, J shed 9 bases, and the junction held 11 bases outside the gene matches. CDR1 is SGHVS and CDR2 is FQNEAQ in the germline V gene. The CDR3 nucleotides are TGTGCCAGCAGCTTAGCGTTCACGGGACAGGGGAGGGGGCAGTACTTC. Its protein product is CASSLAFTGQGRGQYF.

The rearrangement joins TRBV5-6 to TRBJ2-7; perhaps TRBD1 as D (7 bases). Germline V gene data show CDR1 as SGHDT and CDR2 as YYEEEE. This CDR3 spans 17 amino acids. V gave up 4 bases and J gave up 0 bases, with 20 bases separating them. The CDR3: CASSPLRGTAFSYEQYF. The CDR3 DNA follows: TGTGCCAGCAGCCCGCTACGGGGGACAGCATTCTCCTACGAGCAGTACTTC.

This clone turned up a few times. The chain combines TRBV6-5 with TRBJ2-1; D not certain. V was trimmed by 5 bases and J by 4 bases, leaving 12 bases between them. The germline gives CDR1 MNHEY, CDR2 SVGAGI. CDR3 length: 14 amino acids. CDR3 bases: TGTGCCAGCAGTGAACAGAAGGGTTACAATGAGCAGTTCTTC. This encodes CASSEQKGYNEQFF.

This clone was detected only a few times. The CDR3 sequence: CASRGVAGGTYEQYF. CDR3 nucleotides: TGTGCCAGTAGGGGAGTAGCGGGGGGTACCTACGAGCAGTACTTC. The J gene is TRBJ2-7, the V gene TRBV19, with 10 bases lining up with TRBD2. Germline V CDR1 and CDR2: LNHDA, SQIVND (reference sequence). CDR3 length: 15 residues. V lost 6 bases and J lost 2; bases outside the gene matches: 7.

This CDR3 reads CASSYWGGSYNEQFF. The CDR3 coding sequence is TGTGCCAGCAGTTACTGGGGAGGATCCTACAATGAGCAGTTCTTC. V usage is TRBV6-5 and J usage is TRBJ2-1; a possible D gene is TRBD2 (6 bases). CDR1 and CDR2 (germline): MNHEY, SVGAGI. This CDR3 contains 15 residues. Trimming pared 1 base from V and 1 base from J, leaving 8 bases between.

The gene calls are TRBV10-3 and TRBJ2-3; 11 bases align to TRBD1. In germline, CDR1 is ENHRY, CDR2 SYGVKD. V dropped 6 bases and J dropped 0; count of bases not matched to a gene: 5. CDR3 length: 16 residues. This CDR3 reads CAIRIGTGGSTDTQYF. The CDR3 nucleotides are TGTGCCATCAGGATTGGGACAGGGGGTAGCACAGATACGCAGTATTTT.